This T cell receptor (beta chain) stems from a study of vaccination effects on CD4 cells after COVID-19. This clone was counted a single time. What it recognizes is unknown. Sequenced by immunoSEQ multiplex PCR; TCRdb stores in-frame clones only, minus some. The repertoire holds tens of thousands of clones, about 78% seen once, with about 10% in the top ten. Findings of the study overall: Healthy vaccine recipients' vaccine-induced clones were almost all SARS-CoV-2 mono-reactive.

Per the germline V gene, CDR1 is SGHTA and CDR2 is FQGTGA. The CDR3 length is 16 residues. The V and J ends lost 5 bases and 0 bases respectively, with 15 bases between them. Before any sequencing was done, the ViraFEST assay used viral peptide pools to expand antigen-specific CD4+ T cells. Following an approximately ten-day culture, CD4+ T cells were purified. Having tested negative for nucleocapsid antibodies, the vaccine recipients showed no prior SARS-CoV-2 infection. Each culture well received about 1.8 million PBMC. These cells were then cultured in IMDM with approximately 10 IU/ml IL-2 and around 9.6 ug/ml peptides. A half-volume exchange with IL-2 medium occurred on days 3 and 7.

Sequences were derived from CD4+ T cells from PBMCs cultured with SARS-CoV-2 spike peptides, sampled before COVID-19 vaccination. The rearrangement links TRBV7-3 to TRBJ2-3; TRBD2 is a possible D gene (6 bases). This TCR came from a human donor who received a COVID-19 vaccine. The CDR3 coding sequence is TGTGCCAGCAGCGCGCGCGGGGTGGCCAGCACAGATACGCAGTATTTT. Encoded protein: CASSARGVASTDTQYF.